The present T cell receptor (beta chain) was sequenced within a study of T cells in Graves' hyperthyroidism and ophthalmopathy. This clonotype was observed many times. CDR1 SGHRS and CDR2 YFSETQ come from the germline V gene. V lost 4 bases and J lost 7; bases outside the gene matches: 8. The CDR3 is 13 amino acids. The source material, RNA transcripts, was used to amplify TCR beta CDR3 regions. With the HTBI primer set, the TCR CDR3 went through a first round of RT-PCR. Each CDR3 protein is one row after TCRdb ran MiXCR on the multiplex PCR reads. The sample holds about 640,000 distinct CDR3 sequences; less than 25% are singletons and the top ten take 34%.

This TCR was sampled from a young man with Graves' ophthalmopathy. Sequenced sample: blood. This chain uses TRBV5-1 with TRBJ2-7; TRBD1 matches 7 bases. The CDR3 region has the DNA TGCGCCAGCAGCCCCGGGACAGTGTATGAGCAGTACTTC. Its translation is CASSPGTVYEQYF.